This T cell receptor (beta chain) is drawn from a study of blood T cells in healthy people across ages. For every donor, a draw yielded roughly 10 milliliters of peripheral blood. This clonotype was detected only a few times. The authors ran a second PCR of 7 to 11 cycles using a sample-barcoded 5' primer and a J-beta primer mix. TCRdb independently ran MiXCR on the 5' RACE reads; one entry per CDR3 protein. In the table there are 1.5 million to 2 million distinct CDR3 sequences, approximately 28% of which are singletons. Germline CDR1 SGHDT, CDR2 YYEEEE. This CDR3 comprises 14 residues. V lost 4 bases and J lost 5; bases outside the gene matches: 9.

This sequence joins TRBV5-6 and TRBJ2-7, with 7 bases that match TRBD1. This clonotype was obtained from a woman aged 25-40 years in good health. Sequencing was done on a sample of blood. CDR3 DNA: TGTGCCAGCAGCCAATTACAGGGGACGGACGAGCAGTACTTC. It codes for CASSQLQGTDEQYF. The whole variable domain, remainder taken from reference TRBV5-6 and TRBJ2-7, is DAGVTQSPTHLIKTRGQQVTLRCSPKSGHDTVSWYQQALGQGPQFIFQYYEEEERQRGNFPDRFSGHQFPNYSSELNVNALLLGDSALYLCASSQLQGTDEQYFGPGTRLTVT.